This TCR beta chain was retrieved from a study of shared clonotypes between healthy human individuals. Study at large: CD4 naive cells filled three plates per donor, CD4 memory three, CD8 naive two and CD8 memory one.

Generated by immunoSEQ multiplex PCR, the TCRdb table keeps only in-frame clones and is missing some. The sample has about 2.2 million clones; around 93% are singletons. To note about this clone: Its antigen is unidentified. Within the sample, other DNA sequences also encode this same CDR3.

Study outcomes and limitations: Depth of sequencing was expected to influence donor clonotype sharing. Researchers found naive subsets generally carried larger estimated richness than memory subsets.

As defined, naive CD8 cells were CD45RO-negative and positively selected for CCR7, with terminally differentiated effector memory CD45RA+ cells excluded. Each of the donors was a healthy adult who was HIV-negative and had not had a recent acute infection or vaccination. CDR1 and CDR2 (germline): LNHDA, SQIVND (reference sequence). Deletions cut 2 bases from V and 7 bases from J, with 8 bases between. The CDR3 loop spans 13 amino acids. This TCR was recovered from a man aged 18 to 29 in good health. Some clones in this sample may be carry-over from other donors' samples. The chain carries TRBV19 and TRBJ2-2; possible D gene TRBD2, 5 bases. The sequenced sample was naive CD8+ T cells from PBMCs. CDR3 sequence: CASSIRGIGELFF. The CDR3 coding sequence is TGTGCCAGTAGTATAAGAGGGATCGGGGAGCTGTTTTTT. Full variable domain (rest looked up from reference TRBV19 and TRBJ2-2): DGGITQSPKYLFRKEGQNVTLSCEQNLNHDAMYWYRQDPGQGLRLIYYSQIVNDFQKGDIAEGYSVSREKKESFPLTVTSAQKNPTAFYLCASSIRGIGELFFGEGSRLTVL.